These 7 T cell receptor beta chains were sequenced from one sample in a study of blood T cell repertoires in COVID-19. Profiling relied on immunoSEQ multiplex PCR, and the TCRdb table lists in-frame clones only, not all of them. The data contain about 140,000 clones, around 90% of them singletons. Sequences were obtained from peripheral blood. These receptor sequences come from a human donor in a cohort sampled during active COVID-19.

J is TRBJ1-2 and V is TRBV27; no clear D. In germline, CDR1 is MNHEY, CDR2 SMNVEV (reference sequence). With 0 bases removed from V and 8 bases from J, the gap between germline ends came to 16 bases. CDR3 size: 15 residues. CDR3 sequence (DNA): TGTGCCAGCAGTTTATCGTCCACATCCCGCCAGGGCTACACCTTC. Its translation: CASSLSSTSRQGYTF.

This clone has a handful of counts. The CDR3 protein is CSVGDRGNYGYTF. CDR3 nucleotide sequence: TGCAGCGTTGGGGACAGGGGAAACTATGGCTACACCTTC. The chain has TRBV29-1 and TRBJ1-2; 10 bases map to TRBD1. CDR3 size: 13 residues. V trimming: 4 bases; J trimming: 2 bases; junction bases outside the gene matches: 1. CDR1 and CDR2 from the germline V gene are SQVTM and ANQGSEA.

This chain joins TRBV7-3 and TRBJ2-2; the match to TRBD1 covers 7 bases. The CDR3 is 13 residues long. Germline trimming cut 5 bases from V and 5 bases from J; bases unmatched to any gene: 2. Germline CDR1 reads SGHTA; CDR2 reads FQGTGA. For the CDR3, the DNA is TGTGCCAGCAGCCGACAGGGTACCGGGGAGCTGTTTTTT. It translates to CASSRQGTGELFF.

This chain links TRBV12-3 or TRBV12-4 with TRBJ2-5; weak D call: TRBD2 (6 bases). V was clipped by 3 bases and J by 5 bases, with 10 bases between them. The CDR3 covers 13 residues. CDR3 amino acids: CASSFLAGETQYF. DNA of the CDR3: TGTGCCAGCAGTTTCCTGGCGGGGGAGACCCAGTACTTC.

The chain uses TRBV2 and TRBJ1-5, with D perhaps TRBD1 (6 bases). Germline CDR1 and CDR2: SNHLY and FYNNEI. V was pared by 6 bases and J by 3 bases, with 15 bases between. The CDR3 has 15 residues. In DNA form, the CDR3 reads TGTGCCAGCAGCCCTGAGTCAGGGGCCAATCAGCCCCAGCATTTT. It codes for CASSPESGANQPQHF.

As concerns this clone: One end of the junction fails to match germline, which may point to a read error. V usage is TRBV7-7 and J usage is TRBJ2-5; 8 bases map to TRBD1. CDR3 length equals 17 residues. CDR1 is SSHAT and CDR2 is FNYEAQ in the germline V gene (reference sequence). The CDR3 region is CASSLWLRDRYGETQYF. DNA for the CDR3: TGTGCTAGCAGCTTGTGGTTGAGGGACAGGTACGGGGAGACCCAGTACTTC. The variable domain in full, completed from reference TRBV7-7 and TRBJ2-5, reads GAGVSQSPRYKVTKRGQDVTLRCDPISSHATLYWYQQALGQGPEFLTYFNYEAQPDKSGLPSDRFSAERPEGSISTLTIQRTEQRDSAMYRCASSLWLRDRYGETQYFGPGTRLLVL.

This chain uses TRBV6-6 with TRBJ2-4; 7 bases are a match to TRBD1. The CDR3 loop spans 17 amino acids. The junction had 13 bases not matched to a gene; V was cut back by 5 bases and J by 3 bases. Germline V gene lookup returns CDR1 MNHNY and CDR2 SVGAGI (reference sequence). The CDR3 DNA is TGTGCCAGCAGTCGCTTCCCCGGGACAGTAGGCAAAAACATTCAGTACTTC. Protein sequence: CASSRFPGTVGKNIQYF.